One sample yielded the 7 T cell receptor beta chains listed below, sequenced in a study of blood T cells in healthy people across ages. Using a J-beta primer mix together with a sample-barcoded 5' primer, a second PCR was run for about 6 to 11 cycles. TCRdb itself ran the 5' RACE reads through MiXCR, one entry per CDR3 protein. The sample has hundreds of thousands of distinct CDR3 sequences; 49% are singletons. The sample comprised blood. The receptors shown here come from a woman aged 60 to 75 in good health.

The rearrangement uses TRBV7-2 and TRBJ1-5, with TRBD1 matching 7 bases. Trimming at V came to 5 bases and at J to 6 bases, leaving 7 bases not matched to a gene. This CDR3 region has 14 residues. Germline assignment: CDR1 SGHTA and CDR2 FQGNSA. For the CDR3, the DNA is TGTGCCAGCAGCCCGTCCACAGGGGTTCAGCCCCAGCATTTT. The encoded protein is CASSPSTGVQPQHF.

Only a few counts were recorded for this clonotype. The V call is TRBV5-6, the J call TRBJ2-5, with a possible D match to TRBD2 (5 bases). From germline, CDR1 is SGHDT and CDR2 YYEEEE. This CDR3 region has 15 residues. Trimming stripped 0 bases from V and 4 bases from J, with 13 bases between. CDR3 sequence: CASSLVSGERETQYF. The CDR3 DNA sequence: TGTGCCAGCAGCTTGGTCAGTGGGGAGCGAGAGACCCAGTACTTC.

The rearrangement uses TRBV29-1 and TRBJ2-1; a weak D match, TRBD2 (6 bases). With 4 bases removed from V and 4 bases from J, the gap between germline ends came to 14 bases. The germline CDR1 and CDR2 sequences are SQVTM and ANQGSEA. The CDR3 spans 14 residues. For the CDR3, the DNA is TGCAGCGTTGCGGGGGAACGGAGGTACAATGAGCAGTTCTTC. Translated, it gives CSVAGERRYNEQFF.

The rearrangement uses TRBV29-1 and TRBJ2-5, with 7 bases matching TRBD2. The CDR3 totals 13 residues. The germline V gene encodes CDR1 SQVTM and CDR2 ANQGSEA. V trimming: 8 bases; J trimming: 11 bases; junction bases outside the gene matches: 17. The CDR3 region is CSSRGSSYNEQYF. The CDR3 region has the DNA TGCAGCTCACGCGGGAGTTCCTACAATGAGCAGTACTTC.

This clonotype was counted between two and nine times. The chain recombines TRBV9 with TRBJ2-3, with D uncertain. CDR1 is SGDLS, CDR2 YYNGEE, per germline. The CDR3 is 12 residues long. V lost 2 bases, J lost 5 bases, and 6 bases lay in between. CDR3 region: CASSVRGDTQYF. The DNA of the CDR3 is TGTGCCAGCAGCGTTAGAGGAGATACGCAGTATTTT.

In its sample, this clonotype was seen a few times. The chain recombines TRBV12-3 or TRBV12-4 with TRBJ1-2, with a possible D match to TRBD1 (6 bases). Trimming cost V 5 bases and J 8 bases, with 12 bases left between them. The CDR3 sequence is 12 residues long. In nucleotides, the CDR3 is TGTGCCAGCAGTACAGGGTTAAGAGGCTACACCTTC. Its translation is CASSTGLRGYTF.

There are many counts of this clonotype. The CDR3, as DNA: TGTGCCAGCAGCGTAGACGGTCCTGAGACCCAGTACTTC. This encodes CASSVDGPETQYF. The V call is TRBV9, the J call TRBJ2-5; no reliable D call. Germline CDR1 and CDR2: SGDLS and YYNGEE. This CDR3 has 13 residues. Trimming removed 0 bases at V and 5 bases at J, with 8 bases between.